The rows below give T cell receptor beta chains drawn from one sample of a study of blood T cell repertoires in COVID-19. Method: immunoSEQ multiplex PCR; TCRdb's copy keeps in-frame clones and lacks some. The profile shows some 290,000 clones, roughly 90% of them singletons. What was sequenced was peripheral blood. These receptors were obtained from a woman under 40 with COVID-19, enrolled during active disease. Both conserved end residues are part of each CDR3. Each record gives: J gene, V gene, D gene, clone size, CDR3 protein, CDR3 DNA. D genes are given only for firm matches. A clone size is listed for some rows: how often the clone was seen (once, few, many), or a class if it is expanded.

J: TRBJ1-4; V: TRBV6-5; D: TRBD1; size: .; CDR3: CASSPRQGYNEKLFF; DNA: TGTGCCAGCAGTCCCCGACAGGGCTATAATGAAAAACTGTTTTTT
J: TRBJ1-1; V: TRBV7-3; D: TRBD1; size: .; CDR3: CASSPRQGANTEAFF; DNA: TGTGCCAGCAGCCCCCGACAGGGCGCGAACACTGAAGCTTTCTTT
J: TRBJ1-2; V: TRBV30; D: .; size: .; CDR3: CAWSVSTGYTF; DNA: TGTGCCTGGAGTGTTTCTACTGGCTACACCTTC
J: TRBJ2-2; V: TRBV11-2; D: .; size: .; CDR3: CASNSRRNTGELFF; DNA: TGTGCCAGCAACTCCCGCCGTAACACCGGGGAGCTGTTTTTT
J: TRBJ2-1; V: TRBV2; D: TRBD1; size: .; CDR3: CASSAEDRAIYNEQFF; DNA: TGTGCCAGCAGTGCCGAGGACAGGGCCATCTACAATGAGCAGTTCTTC
J: TRBJ1-4; V: TRBV7-9; D: .; size: .; CDR3: CASSLSGGRTNEKLFF; DNA: TGTGCCAGCAGCTTAAGCGGGGGCAGGACTAATGAAAAACTGTTTTTT
J: TRBJ1-5; V: TRBV4-1; D: .; size: .; CDR3: CASSQGFEGTWAQHF; DNA: TGCGCCAGCAGCCAGGGTTTCGAGGGGACTTGGGCCCAGCATTTT
J: TRBJ1-2; V: TRBV7-9; D: .; size: once; CDR3: CASSFSLNYGYTF; DNA: TGTGCCAGCAGCTTCTCCTTGAACTATGGCTACACCTTC
J: TRBJ2-5; V: TRBV3-1/TRBV3-2; D: .; size: .; CDR3: CASSQVRETQYF; DNA: TGTGCCAGCAGCCAAGTGAGGGAGACCCAGTACTTC
J: TRBJ1-1; V: TRBV19; D: TRBD1; size: .; CDR3: CASSITPGQGPTEAFF; DNA: TGTGCCAGTAGTATCACCCCGGGACAGGGGCCCACTGAAGCTTTCTTT
J: TRBJ1-1; V: TRBV19; D: TRBD1; size: few; CDR3: CASSPVNRGRGTEAFF; DNA: TGTGCCAGTAGTCCCGTGAACAGGGGGCGAGGCACTGAAGCTTTCTTT
J: TRBJ1-2; V: TRBV5-1; D: TRBD1; size: .; CDR3: CASSLQGDYGYTF; DNA: TGCGCCAGCAGCTTGCAGGGGGACTATGGCTACACCTTC
J: TRBJ1-1; V: TRBV19; D: .; size: .; CDR3: CASRKTTGVNTEAFF; DNA: TGTGCCAGTAGAAAGACTACTGGAGTTAACACTGAAGCTTTCTTT
J: TRBJ1-1; V: TRBV18; D: .; size: .; CDR3: CASSPGQHTEAFF; DNA: TGTGCCAGCTCACCAGGGCAGCACACTGAAGCTTTCTTT
J: TRBJ1-3; V: TRBV18; D: .; size: .; CDR3: CASSPPSDTIYF; DNA: TGTGCCAGCTCACCACCCTCGGACACCATATATTTT
J: TRBJ2-3; V: TRBV19; D: TRBD2; size: .; CDR3: CASSTGLAGGTDTQYF; DNA: TGTGCCAGTAGTACCGGACTAGCGGGAGGCACAGATACGCAGTATTTT
J: TRBJ2-7; V: TRBV4-2; D: TRBD2; size: .; CDR3: CASSQVEAGDEQYF; DNA: TGTGCCAGCAGCCAAGTAGAAGCGGGAGACGAGCAGTACTTC